Listed below are T cell receptor beta chains from one sample, sequenced in a study of shared T cell receptors in the human thymus. The method was immunoSEQ multiplex PCR; TCRdb's version includes in-frame clones alone and lacks a portion of them. Seen here are roughly 660,000 clones, roughly 90% observed once, and the top ten hold around 0.01%. These data were likewise used in another study, on human thymus T cells.

The sequenced sample was thymocytes. The receptors were sampled from a boy less than two years old with a congenital heart defect. Each CDR3 is given with its conserved first and last residue. D genes are given only for firm matches. Clone size is shown for a subset of rows, as once, few, many or a class of expanded clone.

clone size	V gene	D gene	CDR3 length	J gene	CDR3 protein	CDR3 DNA
.	TRBV6-6	.	13	TRBJ1-2	CASGQGSRDGYTF	TGTGCCAGCGGGCAGGGGAGTAGAGATGGCTACACCTTC
once	TRBV13	.	16	TRBJ2-7	CASSRIAEGSSYEQYF	TGTGCCAGCAGCCGAATAGCGGAGGGGAGCTCCTACGAGCAGTACTTC
.	TRBV4-1	TRBD2	16	TRBJ2-3	CASSHWTSGRTDTQYF	TGCGCCAGCAGCCATTGGACTAGCGGGAGGACAGATACGCAGTATTTT
.	TRBV7-8	.	16	TRBJ2-2	CASSPQLVASPGELFF	TGTGCCAGCAGCCCCCAGTTAGTAGCGTCCCCCGGGGAGCTGTTTTTT
.	TRBV4-3	TRBD2	17	TRBJ2-1	CASSQDWRSGLGNEQFF	TGCGCCAGCAGCCAAGATTGGCGTAGCGGGTTAGGAAATGAGCAGTTCTTC
once	TRBV28	TRBD2	15	TRBJ2-3	CASSLLSGSTDTQYF	TGTGCCAGCAGTTTGTTGAGCGGGAGTACAGATACGCAGTATTTT
.	TRBV4-3	.	13	TRBJ1-1	CASSQDPGVEAFF	TGCGCCAGCAGCCAAGACCCGGGAGTTGAAGCTTTCTTT
once	TRBV6-5	.	13	TRBJ1-4	CASSRQADEKLFF	TGTGCCAGCAGTCGACAGGCCGATGAAAAACTGTTTTTT
.	TRBV6-4	.	15	TRBJ1-5	CASSDLRVTASVNIF	TGTGCCAGCAGTGACCTGCGTGTGACAGCTTCAGTTAACATTTTT
.	TRBV20-1	.	11	TRBJ1-2	CSARGAVGYTF	TGCAGTGCTAGGGGCGCAGTTGGCTACACCTTC
.	TRBV11-2	TRBD2	17	TRBJ2-7	CASSHGTSGRSSYEQYF	TGTGCCAGCAGCCACGGGACTAGCGGGAGGAGCTCCTACGAGCAGTACTTC
.	TRBV7-3	.	15	TRBJ2-1	CASSPRGDSYNEQFF	TGTGCCAGCAGCCCCCGCGGGGACTCCTACAATGAGCAGTTCTTC
.	TRBV14	TRBD2	19	TRBJ2-5	CASSQGPSSRTAGDETQYF	TGTGCCAGCAGCCAAGGCCCGAGCAGCCGTACAGCGGGAGACGAGACCCAGTACTTC
.	TRBV15	.	18	TRBJ2-6	CATSKSGGYKPGANVLTF	TGTGCCACCAGCAAAAGTGGGGGGTATAAGCCTGGGGCCAACGTCCTGACTTTC
few	TRBV5-6	.	14	TRBJ1-3	CASSLQEIGNTIYF	TGTGCCAGCAGCTTGCAAGAGATTGGAAACACCATATATTTT
.	TRBV1	.	17	TRBJ2-1	CTSSQNRDRGPANEQFF	TGCACCAGCAGCCAGAACCGGGACAGGGGGCCGGCCAATGAGCAGTTCTTC
.	TRBV7-8	TRBD1	19	TRBJ2-7	CASSTWTGGTWEKGYEQYF	TGTGCCAGCAGCACCTGGACAGGGGGTACGTGGGAGAAAGGCTACGAGCAGTACTTC
.	TRBV6-1	.	14	TRBJ1-4	CASSLPQDRGKLFF	TGTGCCAGCAGTCTCCCCCAGGATAGGGGAAAACTGTTTTTT
.	TRBV27	TRBD1	15	TRBJ2-3	CASSPGQGSTDTQYF	TGTGCCAGCAGCCCTGGACAGGGAAGCACAGATACGCAGTATTTT
.	TRBV9	TRBD2	16	TRBJ2-2	CASSAAGAGDTGELFF	TGTGCCAGCAGCGCAGCCGGGGCGGGGGACACCGGGGAGCTGTTTTTT
.	TRBV29-1	.	13	TRBJ2-5	CSVATSSQETQYF	TGCAGCGTTGCCACTAGCAGCCAAGAGACCCAGTACTTC
once	TRBV27	TRBD1	13	TRBJ1-2	CASSLTGNYGYTF	TGTGCCAGCAGCCTGACAGGGAACTATGGCTACACCTTC
.	TRBV27	.	13	TRBJ2-7	CASSLGGSYEQYF	TGTGCCAGCAGTTTAGGAGGGTCCTACGAGCAGTACTTC
.	TRBV4-3	.	14	TRBJ1-1	CASRHRAMNTEAFF	TGCGCCAGCAGGCACAGGGCCATGAACACTGAAGCTTTCTTT
once	TRBV28	TRBD1	15	TRBJ2-1	CASSLLTYRGDEQFF	TGTGCCAGCAGTTTATTAACCTACAGGGGCGATGAGCAGTTCTTC
.	TRBV21-1	.	13	TRBJ2-5	CASHLADQETQYF	TGTGCCAGCCACCTAGCGGACCAAGAGACCCAGTACTTC
.	TRBV5-8	TRBD1	13	TRBJ1-5	CASSSYRGQPQHF	TGTGCCAGCAGCTCATACAGGGGCCAGCCCCAGCATTTT
.	TRBV5-4	.	15	TRBJ1-1	CASSLASAGNTEAFF	TGTGCCAGCAGCTTAGCCTCGGCGGGGAACACTGAAGCTTTCTTT
once	TRBV5-6	TRBD2	17	TRBJ2-7	CASSTGGASGPSYEQYF	TGTGCCAGCAGCACCGGGGGGGCTAGCGGGCCATCCTACGAGCAGTACTTC
.	TRBV27	TRBD2	18	TRBJ2-5	CASSLRPPTSGRIGTQYF	TGTGCCAGCAGTTTAAGGCCCCCGACTAGCGGGAGAATTGGGACCCAGTACTTC
few	TRBV21-1	.	15	TRBJ1-1	CASSPRDRGRTEAFF	TGTGCCAGCAGCCCCCGGGACAGGGGGAGGACTGAAGCTTTCTTT
.	TRBV5-1	.	15	TRBJ2-5	CASSLDRGTPETQYF	TGCGCCAGCAGCTTGGATCGCGGGACTCCAGAGACCCAGTACTTC
.	TRBV14	TRBD2	17	TRBJ2-7	CASSQLGGLAGVGEQYF	TGTGCCAGCAGCCAACTTGGAGGTCTAGCGGGAGTAGGCGAGCAGTACTTC
once	TRBV18	.	15	TRBJ2-7	CASSPHGSWVYEQYF	TGTGCCAGCTCACCCCATGGTAGCTGGGTATACGAGCAGTACTTC
.	TRBV4-2	TRBD2	17	TRBJ2-7	CASSPRTSGRVYYEQYF	TGTGCCAGCAGCCCTAGGACTAGCGGGAGGGTTTATTACGAGCAGTACTTC
.	TRBV5-5	TRBD1	19	TRBJ2-2	CASSVGTGELAVGTGELFF	TGTGCCAGCAGCGTCGGGACAGGGGAACTAGCGGTAGGCACCGGGGAGCTGTTTTTT
.	TRBV7-9	.	15	TRBJ1-2	CASSLPGQPNYGYTF	TGTGCCAGCAGCTTACCAGGGCAACCTAACTATGGCTACACCTTC
.	TRBV25-1	.	16	TRBJ2-1	CASSELGSISYNEQFF	TGTGCCAGCAGTGAATTGGGCAGTATCTCCTACAATGAGCAGTTCTTC
.	TRBV28	.	13	TRBJ2-1	CASSFPQYNEQFF	TGTGCCAGCAGTTTCCCACAGTACAATGAGCAGTTCTTC
.	TRBV5-1	.	18	TRBJ2-2	CASSWRGTAGAGSGELFF	TGCGCCAGCAGCTGGAGAGGGACAGCGGGAGCAGGTTCCGGGGAGCTGTTTTTT
.	TRBV2	.	13	TRBJ2-1	CASSDWRAQEQFF	TGTGCCAGCAGTGACTGGAGGGCCCAAGAGCAGTTCTTC
.	TRBV28	.	15	TRBJ2-7	CASSPPTPGWYEQYF	TGTGCCAGCAGTCCACCTACCCCAGGGTGGTACGAGCAGTACTTC
.	TRBV28	TRBD1	15	TRBJ1-1	CASSWRGPMNTEAFF	TGTGCCAGCAGTTGGAGGGGGCCCATGAACACTGAAGCTTTCTTT
once	TRBV19	.	14	TRBJ1-5	CASGQTRCNQPQHF	TGTGCCAGTGGACAAACCCGATGCAATCAGCCCCAGCATTTT
once	TRBV2	TRBD2	14	TRBJ2-1	CASNPGLAYNEQFF	TGTGCCAGCAATCCGGGACTAGCCTACAATGAGCAGTTCTTC
.	TRBV2	.	15	TRBJ1-5	CASSERGHGNQPQHF	TGTGCCAGCAGTGAACGGGGACATGGCAATCAGCCCCAGCATTTT
.	TRBV7-9	.	14	TRBJ1-5	CASSLAGFIQPQHF	TGTGCCAGCAGCCTCGCAGGGTTTATTCAGCCCCAGCATTTT
few	TRBV4-3	TRBD2	17	TRBJ2-1	CASSQVVSSGSYNEQFF	TGCGCCAGCAGCCAAGTTGTTTCTAGCGGCTCCTACAATGAGCAGTTCTTC
.	TRBV7-2	.	15	TRBJ2-3	CASSFKPGPADTQYF	TGTGCCAGCAGCTTCAAGCCGGGTCCGGCAGATACGCAGTATTTT
.	TRBV14	TRBD1	17	TRBJ1-2	CASSHNKKGDRARGYTF	TGTGCCAGCAGCCACAACAAAAAGGGGGACAGGGCCCGGGGCTACACCTTC
once	TRBV18	.	13	TRBJ2-5	CASSPASQETQYF	TGTGCCAGCTCACCTGCCAGCCAAGAGACCCAGTACTTC
.	TRBV5-1	.	14	TRBJ2-5	CASSIKDSQETQYF	TGCGCCAGCAGCATAAAGGACAGCCAAGAGACCCAGTACTTC
.	TRBV6-1	.	15	TRBJ2-3	CASSEGLGSRDTQYF	TGTGCCAGCAGTGAAGGACTGGGGAGTAGGGATACGCAGTATTTT
.	TRBV10-3	TRBD1	15	TRBJ1-1	CAISGPGQGNTEAFF	TGTGCCATCAGTGGACCGGGACAGGGGAACACTGAAGCTTTCTTT
.	TRBV27	TRBD1	15	TRBJ2-7	CASRPDRVDVYEQYF	TGTGCCAGCAGACCGGACAGGGTGGACGTCTACGAGCAGTACTTC
.	TRBV6-5	TRBD1	15	TRBJ1-1	CASSSTTGEPTEAFF	TGTGCCAGCAGTTCCACGACAGGGGAACCCACTGAAGCTTTCTTT
.	TRBV19	.	15	TRBJ2-1	CASSIPYGPENEQFF	TGTGCCAGTAGTATCCCCTATGGGCCAGAGAATGAGCAGTTCTTC
.	TRBV9	TRBD2	14	TRBJ2-5	CASSAAGGRETQYF	TGTGCCAGCAGCGCGGCGGGAGGTCGAGAGACCCAGTACTTC